The clone carrying this T cell receptor (beta chain) was picked up a small number of times. Generated by immunoSEQ multiplex PCR, the TCRdb table keeps only in-frame clones and is missing some. The table lists about 390,000 clones, 85% to 90% of them singletons, with approximately 10% in the top ten. This study enrolled people aged roughly 18 to 90 from 24 US geographic areas. Two consecutive negative NP/OP PCR tests, clearance, or resolved symptoms defined Cohort 3 recovery. The CDR3 is 14 amino acids. Looked up from germline, CDR1 is SGHKS and CDR2 is YYEKEE (reference sequence). Trimming shortened V by 0 bases and J by 2 bases, and 8 bases separated the two germline ends. This sample is part of a study of blood T cell repertoires in COVID-19. In the study overall: Researchers got acute and convalescent COVID-19 samples from the United States, Italy and Spain. PBMCs, B-cell-depleted T cells, or T cells provided the cDNA or gDNA that made up the material.

Sample: PBMCs or T cells enriched from blood (not recorded which). The receptor comes from a woman aged 45-65 years who had recovered from COVID-19. V usage is TRBV5-5 and J usage is TRBJ2-5, with D hard to call. The CDR3 region is CASSLAGGQETQYF. CDR3 DNA sequence: TGTGCCAGCAGCTTGGCGGGTGGGCAAGAGACCCAGTACTTC.